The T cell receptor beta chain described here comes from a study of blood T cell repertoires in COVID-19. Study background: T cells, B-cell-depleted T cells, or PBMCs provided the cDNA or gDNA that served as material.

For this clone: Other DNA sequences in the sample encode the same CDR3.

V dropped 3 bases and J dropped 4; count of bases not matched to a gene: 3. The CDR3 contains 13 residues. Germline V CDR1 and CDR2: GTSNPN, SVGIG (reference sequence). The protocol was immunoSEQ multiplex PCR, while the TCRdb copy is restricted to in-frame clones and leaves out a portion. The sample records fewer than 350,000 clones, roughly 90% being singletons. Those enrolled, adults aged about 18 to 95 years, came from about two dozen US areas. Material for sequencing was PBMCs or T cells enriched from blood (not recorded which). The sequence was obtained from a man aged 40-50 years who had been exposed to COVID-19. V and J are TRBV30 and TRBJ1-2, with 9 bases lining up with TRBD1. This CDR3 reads CAWSLTGGYGYTF. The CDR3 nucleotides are TGTGCCTGGAGCCTGACAGGGGGCTATGGCTACACCTTC.